This entry concerns a single T cell receptor beta chain. Original processing methods: From reference gene primer amplification, estimates of nucleated cell counts were derived. Some clones are missing from TCRdb's copy, which holds only in-frame ones; the method was immunoSEQ multiplex PCR. D and trimming come from the DNA, and the V and J calls and clone size come from that table. The sample carries around 86,000 clones, 87% recorded once. This entry comes from a study of blood T cell repertoires in COVID-19. Study-level background: Specimens from acute and convalescent COVID-19 originated in the United States, Italy and Spain. The analysed material was cDNA or gDNA that came from T cells, B-cell-depleted T cells, or PBMCs.

CDR1 KGHSH and CDR2 LQKENI come from the germline V gene. Trimming left V 6 bases short and J 7 bases short, with 19 bases between. This CDR3 is built from 15 residues. J is TRBJ1-5 and V is TRBV18; D ambiguous. Sequenced input: peripheral blood. The TCR sequence derives from a woman of 80 years or more with acute or convalescent COVID-19. CDR3 amino acids: CASSRRTGEEQPQHF. CDR3 coding DNA: TGTGCCAGCTCCCGTCGGACCGGGGAGGAGCAGCCCCAGCATTTT.